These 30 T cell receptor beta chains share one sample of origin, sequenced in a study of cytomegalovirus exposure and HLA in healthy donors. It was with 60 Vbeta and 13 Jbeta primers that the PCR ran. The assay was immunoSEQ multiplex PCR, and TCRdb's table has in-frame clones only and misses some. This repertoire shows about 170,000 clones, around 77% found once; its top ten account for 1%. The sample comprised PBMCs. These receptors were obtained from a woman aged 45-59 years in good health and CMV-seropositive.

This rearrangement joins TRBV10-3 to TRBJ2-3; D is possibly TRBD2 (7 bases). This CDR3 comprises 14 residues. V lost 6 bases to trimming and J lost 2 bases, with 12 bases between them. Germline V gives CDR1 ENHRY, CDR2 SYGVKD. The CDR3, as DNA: TGTGCCATCAGAGGCGGGGGCATCACAGATACGCAGTATTTT. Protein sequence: CAIRGGGITDTQYF.

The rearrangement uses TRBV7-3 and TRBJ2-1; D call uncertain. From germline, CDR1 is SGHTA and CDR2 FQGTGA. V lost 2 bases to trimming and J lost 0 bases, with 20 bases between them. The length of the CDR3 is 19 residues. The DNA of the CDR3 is TGTGCCAGCAGCTTACGCGAGACACAGCTCAAAGGCTCCTACAATGAGCAGTTCTTC. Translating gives CASSLRETQLKGSYNEQFF.

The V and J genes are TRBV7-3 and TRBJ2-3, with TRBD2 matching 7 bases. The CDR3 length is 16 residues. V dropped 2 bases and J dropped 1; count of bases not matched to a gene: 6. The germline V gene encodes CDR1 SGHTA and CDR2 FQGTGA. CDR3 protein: CASSLRGAGGTDTQYF. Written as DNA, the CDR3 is TGTGCCAGCAGCTTACGGGGCGCGGGGGGCACAGATACGCAGTATTTT.

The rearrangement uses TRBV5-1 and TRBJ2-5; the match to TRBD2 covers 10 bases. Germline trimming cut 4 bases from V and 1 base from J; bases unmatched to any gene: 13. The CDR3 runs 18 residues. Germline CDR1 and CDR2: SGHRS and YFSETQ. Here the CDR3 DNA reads TGCGCCAGCAGCCTAGGGCTAGCGGGAGAGTCGGGCCAAGAGACCCAGTACTTC. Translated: CASSLGLAGESGQETQYF. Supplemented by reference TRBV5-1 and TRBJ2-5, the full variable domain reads KAGVTQTPRYLIKTRGQQVTLSCSPISGHRSVSWYQQTPGQGLQFLFEYFSETQRNKGNFPGRFSGRQFSNSRSEMNVSTLELGDSALYLCASSLGLAGESGQETQYFGPGTRLLVL.

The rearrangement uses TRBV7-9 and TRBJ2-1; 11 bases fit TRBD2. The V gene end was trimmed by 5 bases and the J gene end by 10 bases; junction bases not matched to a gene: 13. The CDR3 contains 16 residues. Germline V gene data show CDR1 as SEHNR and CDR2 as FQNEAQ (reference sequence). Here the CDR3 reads CASSTSSGGTLGEQFF. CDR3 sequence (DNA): TGTGCCAGCAGCACCTCTAGCGGGGGGACACTCGGGGAGCAGTTCTTC.

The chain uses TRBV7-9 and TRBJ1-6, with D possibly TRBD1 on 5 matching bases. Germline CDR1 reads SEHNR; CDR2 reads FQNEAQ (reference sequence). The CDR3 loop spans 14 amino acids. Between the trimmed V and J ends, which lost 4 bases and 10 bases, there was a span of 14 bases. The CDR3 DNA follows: TGTGCCAGCAGCTCTTCAGGGAAGGGATCACCCCTCCACTTT. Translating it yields CASSSSGKGSPLHF.

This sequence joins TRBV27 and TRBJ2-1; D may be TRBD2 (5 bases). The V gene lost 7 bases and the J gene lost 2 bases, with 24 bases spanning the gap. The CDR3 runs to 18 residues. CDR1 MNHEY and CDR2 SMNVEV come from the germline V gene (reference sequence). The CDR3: CASIPWKTRRGPYNEQFF. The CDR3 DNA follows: TGTGCCAGCATTCCTTGGAAAACGCGCCGAGGGCCCTACAATGAGCAGTTCTTC.

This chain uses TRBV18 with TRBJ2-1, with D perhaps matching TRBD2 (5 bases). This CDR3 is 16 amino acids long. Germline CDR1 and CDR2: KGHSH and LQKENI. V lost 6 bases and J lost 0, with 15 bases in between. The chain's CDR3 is CASSGVIAVSYNEQFF. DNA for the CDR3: TGTGCCAGCTCCGGGGTGATAGCAGTCTCCTACAATGAGCAGTTCTTC.

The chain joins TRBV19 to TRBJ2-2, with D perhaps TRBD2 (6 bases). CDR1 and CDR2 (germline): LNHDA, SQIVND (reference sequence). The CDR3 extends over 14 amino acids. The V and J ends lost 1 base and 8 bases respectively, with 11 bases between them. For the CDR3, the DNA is TGTGCCAGTAGTATAGTCGGAGGGGCAGGGGAGCTGTTTTTT. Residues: CASSIVGGAGELFF. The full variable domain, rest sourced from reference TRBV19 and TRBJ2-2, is DGGITQSPKYLFRKEGQNVTLSCEQNLNHDAMYWYRQDPGQGLRLIYYSQIVNDFQKGDIAEGYSVSREKKESFPLTVTSAQKNPTAFYLCASSIVGGAGELFFGEGSRLTVL.

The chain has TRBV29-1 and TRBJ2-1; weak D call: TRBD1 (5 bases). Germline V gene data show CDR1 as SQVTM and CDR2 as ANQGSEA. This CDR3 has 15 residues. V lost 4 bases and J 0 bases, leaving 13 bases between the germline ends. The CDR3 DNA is TGCAGCGTTGGATTGACAGAGAGCTCCTACAATGAGCAGTTCTTC. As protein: CSVGLTESSYNEQFF.

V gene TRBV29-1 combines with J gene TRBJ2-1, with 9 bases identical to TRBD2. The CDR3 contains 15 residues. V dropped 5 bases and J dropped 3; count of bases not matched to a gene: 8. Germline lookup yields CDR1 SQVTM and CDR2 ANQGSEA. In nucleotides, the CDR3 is TGCAGCGTTACTGAGCTAGCGGGAATCTACAATGAGCAGTTCTTC. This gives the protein CSVTELAGIYNEQFF.

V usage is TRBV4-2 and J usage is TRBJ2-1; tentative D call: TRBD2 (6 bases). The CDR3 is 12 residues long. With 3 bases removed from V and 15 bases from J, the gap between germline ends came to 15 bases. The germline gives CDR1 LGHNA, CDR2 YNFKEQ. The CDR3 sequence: CASSHWGEVWFF. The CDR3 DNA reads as TGTGCCAGCAGCCATTGGGGGGAGGTTTGGTTCTTC.

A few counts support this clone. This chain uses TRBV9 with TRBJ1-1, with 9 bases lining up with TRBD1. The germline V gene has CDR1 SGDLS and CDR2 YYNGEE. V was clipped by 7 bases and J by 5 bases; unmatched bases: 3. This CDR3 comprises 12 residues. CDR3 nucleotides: TGTGCCAGCGGGACAGGGTGGACTGAAGCTTTCTTT. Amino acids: CASGTGWTEAFF. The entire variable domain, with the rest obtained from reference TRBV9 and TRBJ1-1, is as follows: DSGVTQTPKHLITATGQRVTLRCSPRSGDLSVYWYQQSLDQGLQFLIQYYNGEERAKGNILERFSAQQFPDLHSELNLSSLELGDSALYFCASGTGWTEAFFGQGTRLTVV.

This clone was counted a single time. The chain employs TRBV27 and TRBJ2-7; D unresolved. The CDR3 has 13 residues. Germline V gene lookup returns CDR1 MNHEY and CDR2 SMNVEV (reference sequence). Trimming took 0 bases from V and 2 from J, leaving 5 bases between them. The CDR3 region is CASSLSLTYEQYF. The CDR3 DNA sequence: TGTGCCAGCAGTTTATCTTTAACCTACGAGCAGTACTTC.

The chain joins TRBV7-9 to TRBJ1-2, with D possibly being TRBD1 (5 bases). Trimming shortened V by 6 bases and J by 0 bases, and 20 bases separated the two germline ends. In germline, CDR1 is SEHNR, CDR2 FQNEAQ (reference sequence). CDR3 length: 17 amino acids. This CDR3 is CASRRSGGTGANYGYTF. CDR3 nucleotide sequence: TGTGCCAGCAGACGATCGGGAGGGACGGGAGCTAACTATGGCTACACCTTC.

CDR3 in DNA: TGTGCCAGCTCACCAGGAATAGGGGGGGGAACCTACGAGCAGTACTTC. This sequence encodes CASSPGIGGGTYEQYF. The chain combines TRBV18 with TRBJ2-7; the D gene is possibly TRBD2 (7 bases). Looked up from germline, CDR1 is KGHSH and CDR2 is LQKENI. V dropped 2 bases and J dropped 2 bases, with 16 bases sitting between them. The CDR3 totals 16 residues.

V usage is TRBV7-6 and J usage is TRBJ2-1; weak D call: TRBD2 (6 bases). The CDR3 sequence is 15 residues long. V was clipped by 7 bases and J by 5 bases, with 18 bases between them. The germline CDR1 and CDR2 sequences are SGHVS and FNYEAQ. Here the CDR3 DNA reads TGTGCCAGCACCCAAGGCGGGGCAGCAAACAATGAGCAGTTCTTC. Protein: CASTQGGAANNEQFF. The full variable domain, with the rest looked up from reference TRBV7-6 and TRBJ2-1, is GAGVSQSPRYKVTKRGQDVALRCDPISGHVSLYWYRQALGQGPEFLTYFNYEAQQDKSGLPNDRFSAERPEGSISTLTIQRTEQRDSAMYRCASTQGGAANNEQFFGPGTRLTVL.

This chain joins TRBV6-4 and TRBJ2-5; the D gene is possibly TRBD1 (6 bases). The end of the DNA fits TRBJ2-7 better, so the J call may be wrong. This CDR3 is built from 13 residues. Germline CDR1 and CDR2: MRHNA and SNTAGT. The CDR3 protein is CASSEGQLSEQYF. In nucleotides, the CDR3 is TGTGCCAGCAGTGAAGGACAGTTAAGCGAGCAGTACTTC.

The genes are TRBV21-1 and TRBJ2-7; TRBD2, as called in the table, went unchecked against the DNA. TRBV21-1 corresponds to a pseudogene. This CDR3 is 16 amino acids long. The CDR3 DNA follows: TGTGCCAGCGGCCTAGCGGGAGATATTAAAAAAGACGAGCAGTACTTC. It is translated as CASGLAGDIKKDEQYF.

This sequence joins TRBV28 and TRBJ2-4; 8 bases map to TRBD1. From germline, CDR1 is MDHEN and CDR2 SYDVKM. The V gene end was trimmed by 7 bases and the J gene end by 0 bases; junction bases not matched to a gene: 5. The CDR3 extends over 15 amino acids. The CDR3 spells CASNGDRIAKNIQYF. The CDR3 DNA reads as TGTGCCAGCAATGGGGACAGGATAGCCAAAAACATTCAGTACTTC.

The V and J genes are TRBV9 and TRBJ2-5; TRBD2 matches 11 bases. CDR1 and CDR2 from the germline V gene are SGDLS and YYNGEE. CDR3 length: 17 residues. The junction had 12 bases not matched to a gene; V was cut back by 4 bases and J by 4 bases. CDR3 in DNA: TGTGCCAGCAGCCCGACTAGCGGGACAGGCTGGGGAGAGACCCAGTACTTC. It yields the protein CASSPTSGTGWGETQYF.

The CDR3 is CASSLRGGTDTQYF. The CDR3 coding sequence is TGTGCCAGCAGCTTGCGCGGGGGGACAGATACGCAGTATTTT. This chain links TRBV5-4 with TRBJ2-3; 8 bases are a match to TRBD2. CDR1 SGHNT and CDR2 YYREEE come from the germline V gene (reference sequence). V was clipped by 1 base and J by 3 bases; unmatched bases: 1. The CDR3 sequence is 14 residues long.

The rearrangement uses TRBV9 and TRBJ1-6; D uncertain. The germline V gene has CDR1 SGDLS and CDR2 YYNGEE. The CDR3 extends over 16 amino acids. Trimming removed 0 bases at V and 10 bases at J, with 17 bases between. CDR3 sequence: CASSVGASVFLSPLHF. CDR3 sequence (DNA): TGTGCCAGCAGCGTAGGCGCTTCGGTCTTTTTATCACCCCTCCACTTT. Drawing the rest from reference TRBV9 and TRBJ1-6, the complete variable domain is DSGVTQTPKHLITATGQRVTLRCSPRSGDLSVYWYQQSLDQGLQFLIQYYNGEERAKGNILERFSAQQFPDLHSELNLSSLELGDSALYFCASSVGASVFLSPLHFGNGTRLTVT.

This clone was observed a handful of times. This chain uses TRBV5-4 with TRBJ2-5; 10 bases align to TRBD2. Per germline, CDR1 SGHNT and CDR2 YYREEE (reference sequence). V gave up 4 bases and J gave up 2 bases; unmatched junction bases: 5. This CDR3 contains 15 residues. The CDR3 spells CASSEAGGRQETQYF. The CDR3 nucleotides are TGTGCCAGCAGCGAAGCGGGGGGGAGGCAAGAGACCCAGTACTTC.

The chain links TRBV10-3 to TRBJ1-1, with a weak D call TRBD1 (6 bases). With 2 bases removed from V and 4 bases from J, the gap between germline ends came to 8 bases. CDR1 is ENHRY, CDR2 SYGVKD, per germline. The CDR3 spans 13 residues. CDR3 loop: CAISEDRLTEAFF. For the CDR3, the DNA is TGTGCCATCAGTGAGGACAGGCTCACTGAAGCTTTCTTT.

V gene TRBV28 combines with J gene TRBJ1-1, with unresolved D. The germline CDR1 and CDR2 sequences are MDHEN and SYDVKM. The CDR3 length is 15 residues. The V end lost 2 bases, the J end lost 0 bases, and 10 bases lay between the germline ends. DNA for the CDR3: TGTGCCAGCAGTTTAATACAGAGCATGAACACTGAAGCTTTCTTT. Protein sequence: CASSLIQSMNTEAFF.

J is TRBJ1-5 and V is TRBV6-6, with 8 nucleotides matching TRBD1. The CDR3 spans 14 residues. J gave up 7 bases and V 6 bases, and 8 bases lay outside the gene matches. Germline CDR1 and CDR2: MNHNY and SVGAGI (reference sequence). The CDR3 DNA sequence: TGTGCCAGCAGCCCGACAGGGGAGGTCCAGCCCCAGCATTTT. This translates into CASSPTGEVQPQHF.

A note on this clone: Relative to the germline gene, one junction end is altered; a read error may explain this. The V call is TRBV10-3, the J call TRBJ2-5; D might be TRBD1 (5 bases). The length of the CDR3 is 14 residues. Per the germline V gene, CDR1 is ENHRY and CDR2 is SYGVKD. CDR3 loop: CAISEAGNQGTQYF. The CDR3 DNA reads TGTGCCATCAGTGAGGCAGGGAACCAAGGGACCCAGTACTTC.

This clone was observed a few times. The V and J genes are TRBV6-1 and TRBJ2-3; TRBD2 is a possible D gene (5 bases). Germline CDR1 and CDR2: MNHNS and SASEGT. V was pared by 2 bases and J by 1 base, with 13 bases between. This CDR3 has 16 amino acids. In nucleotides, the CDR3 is TGTGCCAGCAGTGAAAGGGTAGCGCACCGCACAGATACGCAGTATTTT. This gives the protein CASSERVAHRTDTQYF.

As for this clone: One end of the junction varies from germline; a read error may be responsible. The CDR3 protein is CASSYSTSTDTQYF. Here the CDR3 DNA reads TGTGCCAGCAGTTACTCGACTAGCACAGATACGCAGTATTTT. This chain uses TRBV6-4 with TRBJ2-3; D is undetermined. CDR1 and CDR2 (germline): MRHNA, SNTAGT. The CDR3 has 14 amino acids.